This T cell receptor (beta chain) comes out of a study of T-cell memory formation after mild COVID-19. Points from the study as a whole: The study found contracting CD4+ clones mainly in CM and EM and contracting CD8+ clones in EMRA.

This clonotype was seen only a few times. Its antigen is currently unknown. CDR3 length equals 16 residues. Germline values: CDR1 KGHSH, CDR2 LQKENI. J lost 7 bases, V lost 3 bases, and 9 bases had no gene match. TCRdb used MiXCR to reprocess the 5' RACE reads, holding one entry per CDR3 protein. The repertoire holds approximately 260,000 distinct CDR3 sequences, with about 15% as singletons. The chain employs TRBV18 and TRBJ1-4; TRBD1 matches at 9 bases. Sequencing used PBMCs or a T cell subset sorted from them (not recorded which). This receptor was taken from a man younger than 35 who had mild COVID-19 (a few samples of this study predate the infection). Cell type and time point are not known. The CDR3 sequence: CASSPTLGQGGEKLFF. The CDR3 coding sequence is TGTGCCAGCTCACCGACTCTGGGACAGGGAGGTGAAAAACTGTTTTTT.